This entry lists 27 T cell receptor beta chains sequenced from one sample in a study of immune heterogeneity within non-small cell lung tumors. With around 600 ng used per sample, the template was genomic DNA from bulk tumor. The authors collected several far-apart biopsies from each primary tumor during surgery. Samples came from untreated patients having curative surgery for newly diagnosed non-small cell lung cancer. With 32 V and 13 J primers, multiplex PCR amplified the TCR beta CDR3. TCRdb fed the multiplex PCR reads into MiXCR, producing one record per CDR3 protein. Seen here are roughly 5,000 distinct CDR3 sequences, around 23% observed once, and the top ten hold around 16%. Sequences were obtained from lung tumor tissue. These receptors were taken from a man aged 55 to 69 with non-small cell lung cancer.

This clonotype was seen a handful of times. The rearrangement links TRBV5-4 to TRBJ2-2; D possibly corresponds to TRBD2 (5 bases). In germline, CDR1 is SGHNT, CDR2 YYREEE (reference sequence). This CDR3 spans 14 amino acids. The V end lost 0 bases, the J end lost 6 bases, and 9 bases lay between the germline ends. CDR3 in DNA: TGTGCCAGCAGCTTGGTGTCTAGCCCCGGGGAGCTGTTTTTT. It encodes CASSLVSSPGELFF.

This clonotype ranks as medium-sized. The V call is TRBV10-3, the J call TRBJ1-1; possible D gene TRBD1, 6 bases. Germline loops: CDR1 ENHRY, CDR2 SYGVKD. The CDR3 extends over 15 amino acids. Deletions cut 10 bases from V and 0 bases from J, with 18 bases between. CDR3 loop: CATLAGATMNTEAFF. The CDR3 nucleotides read TGTGCCACCCTGGCAGGGGCAACTATGAACACTGAAGCTTTCTTT.

This clonotype is labeled medium-sized. The chain carries TRBV7-8 and TRBJ1-2; D not resolved. The V gene lost 5 bases and the J gene lost 4 bases, with 8 bases spanning the gap. Looked up from germline, CDR1 is SGHVS and CDR2 is FQNEAQ. The CDR3 extends over 12 amino acids. DNA of the CDR3: TGTGCCAGCAGCGCTGATCGCTATGGCTACACCTTC. Its translation: CASSADRYGYTF.

By its share, this clonotype is medium-sized. This sequence joins TRBV10-3 and TRBJ2-1, with D uncertain. Germline assignment: CDR1 ENHRY and CDR2 SYGVKD. Trimming pared 3 bases from V and 13 bases from J, leaving 10 bases between. The CDR3 is made up of 11 amino acids. DNA of the CDR3: TGTGCCATCAGTGATCGCCTACTTCAGTTCTTC. It is translated as CAISDRLLQFF.

By its share, this clonotype is medium-sized. The chain carries TRBV11-1 and TRBJ2-5, with 9 positions matching TRBD2. The CDR3 sequence is 15 residues long. Germline-derived CDR1 and CDR2 are SGHAT and FQDESV (reference sequence). V dropped 5 bases and J dropped 1; count of bases not matched to a gene: 5. CDR3 region: CASSRGGLAQETQYF. DNA for the CDR3: TGTGCCAGCAGCCGCGGGGGACTAGCCCAAGAGACCCAGTACTTC.

On this clonotype: A much larger clone is a single base away; this may be a read error. The V and J genes are TRBV6-2 or TRBV6-3 and TRBJ1-4; D unresolved. There are 11 residues in the CDR3. V lost 7 bases and J lost 7, with 7 bases in between. The germline V gene encodes CDR1 MNHEY and CDR2 SVGEGT. The DNA of the CDR3 is TGTGCCAGCACGGAGTTTGAAAAACTGTTTTTT. Protein: CASTEFEKLFF.

This clonotype was found once. The junction shows a germline mismatch at one end, possibly a read error. The chain carries TRBV9 and TRBJ2-1; 9 nucleotides line up with TRBD2. This CDR3 contains 15 residues. Per the germline V gene, CDR1 is SGDLS and CDR2 is YYNGEE. CDR3 DNA: TGTGCGAGCAGCGTAGCTAGGGTAGCGGGAGATGAGCAGTTCTTC. It is translated as CASSVARVAGDEQFF. The entire variable domain, with the rest obtained from reference TRBV9 and TRBJ2-1, is as follows: DSGVTQTPKHLITATGQRVTLRCSPRSGDLSVYWYQQSLDQGLQFLIQYYNGEERAKGNILERFSAQQFPDLHSELNLSSLELGDSALYFCASSVARVAGDEQFFGPGTRLTVL.

This clonotype was observed a few times. The CDR3 sequence: CASSLFGGWADTQYF. The CDR3, as DNA: TGTGCCAGCAGCTTGTTCGGGGGCTGGGCAGATACGCAGTATTTT. The gene calls are TRBV11-3 and TRBJ2-3, with D perhaps assigned TRBD1 or TRBD2 (6 bases each). Trimming took off 3 bases at V and 4 bases at J, with 14 bases between the two ends. This CDR3 comprises 15 residues. From germline, CDR1 is SGHNT and CDR2 YENEEA.

Ten or more counts support this clonotype. The chain is built from TRBV6-5 and TRBJ2-3, with D maybe TRBD1 (5 bases). CDR3 length: 14 residues. The germline V and J ends were trimmed by 0 bases and 3 bases, with 7 bases remaining between them. Germline assignment: CDR1 MNHEY and CDR2 SVGAGI. The CDR3 bases are TGTGCCAGCAGTTACTCTCAGGGAACAGATACGCAGTATTTT. Translation gives CASSYSQGTDTQYF.

Worth noting for this clonotype: Compared with germline, one end of the junction differs, possibly owing to a read error. The chain has TRBV18 and TRBJ2-5; 8 bases match TRBD1. Per the germline V gene, CDR1 is KGHSH and CDR2 is LQKENI. CDR3 length: 14 residues. The CDR3 DNA sequence: TGTGCCAGCTCAAGGACAGGGTTTGGAGAGACCCAGCACTTC. This codes for CASSRTGFGETQHF.

This clonotype was seen a few times. This sequence joins TRBV3-1 and TRBJ2-5, with 10 positions matching TRBD2. V was pared by 4 bases and J by 3 bases, with 11 bases of the junction left unmatched. Germline V gives CDR1 LGHDT, CDR2 YNNKEL (reference sequence). This CDR3 has 17 residues. The CDR3 DNA sequence: TGTGCCAGCAGCCCCTACGGCCTACTAGCGGGAAAAGAGACCCAGTACTTC. As protein: CASSPYGLLAGKETQYF.

Concerning this clonotype: One end of the junction varies from germline; a read error may be responsible. The chain has TRBV24-1 and TRBJ2-6; D assignment may be TRBD1 or TRBD2 (5 bases each). The CDR3 length is 18 residues. Germline V gene data show CDR1 as KGHDR and CDR2 as SFDVKD. CDR3 sequence reads: CVTTPRGQGYSGANVLTF. The CDR3 DNA reads as TGTGTCACCACCCCCCGAGGGCAGGGTTACTCTGGGGCCAACGTCCTGACTTTC.

A word on this clonotype: One base away lies a much larger clone, so this may be a sequencing read error. CDR3 sequence (DNA): TGTGCCAGCAGTTTGGTCTCCAATGAGAAGTTCTTC. Residues: CASSLVSNEKFF. The chain recombines TRBV28 with TRBJ2-1, with D unresolved. CDR3 length equals 12 residues. Germline V gives CDR1 MDHEN, CDR2 SYDVKM.

This clonotype was picked up many times. J is TRBJ1-1 and V is TRBV12-3 or TRBV12-4, with TRBD1 matching over 7 bases. The J segment lost 5 bases and the V segment lost 0 bases, leaving 3 bases of the junction unmatched. There are 14 residues in the CDR3. CDR3 nucleotides: TGTGCCAGCAGTTTAGCCAGGGGGGGAACTGAAGCTTTCTTT. Amino acids: CASSLARGGTEAFF.

By frequency in the sample, this clonotype is medium-sized. The gene calls are TRBV30 and TRBJ2-7; 8 nucleotides line up with TRBD2. CDR1 and CDR2 (germline): GTSNPN, SVGIG (reference sequence). The V and J ends lost 2 bases and 5 bases, in that order; junction bases with no gene match: 8. This CDR3 comprises 14 residues. The CDR3 is CAWSRSSGLDEQYF. The CDR3 nucleotides are TGTGCCTGGAGTAGGTCTAGCGGGCTTGACGAGCAGTACTTC.

The rearrangement uses TRBV29-1 and TRBJ2-5; possible D gene TRBD2, 8 bases. The CDR3 is made up of 12 amino acids. V was pared by 7 bases and J by 4 bases, with 13 bases between. From germline, CDR1 is SQVTM and CDR2 ANQGSEA. CDR3 amino acids: CSDREGAETQYF. In DNA, the CDR3 is TGCAGCGACCGGGAGGGGGCAGAGACCCAGTACTTC.

This clonotype is categorized as medium-sized. This chain uses TRBV7-3 with TRBJ2-7; TRBD2 is a possible D gene (6 bases). Germline assignment: CDR1 SGHTA and CDR2 FQGTGA. The CDR3 is 14 residues long. The V and J ends lost 4 bases and 6 bases respectively, with 16 bases between them. CDR3 sequence reads: CASSSIGGVGEQYF. The CDR3 DNA reads TGTGCCAGCAGCTCGATCGGGGGAGTGGGCGAGCAGTACTTC.

This clonotype is categorized as medium-sized. The chain links TRBV5-1 to TRBJ1-4; D possibly corresponds to TRBD1 (6 bases). V lost 7 bases and J lost 7, with 17 bases in between. This CDR3 has 14 residues. Germline V gene sequence: CDR1 SGHRS, CDR2 YFSETQ. In DNA, the CDR3 is TGCGCCAGCGGTAGTGGGGAAGGGGGTGAAAAACTGTTTTTT. It encodes CASGSGEGGEKLFF.

As regards this clonotype: A much larger clone sits a single nucleotide away, making a read error possible. The rearrangement uses TRBV7-9 and TRBJ2-1; a weak D match, TRBD2 (7 bases). CDR3 length: 13 residues. CDR1 is SEHNR and CDR2 is FQNEAQ in the germline V gene (reference sequence). The CDR3 DNA reads TGTGCCAGCAGGGGGGGGGGACACAATGAGCACTTCTTC. The encoded protein is CASRGGGHNEHFF.

Within the sample, this clonotype is medium-sized. V is TRBV28 and J is TRBJ2-3; 8 positions match TRBD2. Per germline, CDR1 MDHEN and CDR2 SYDVKM. V dropped 6 bases and J dropped 6; count of bases not matched to a gene: 8. The CDR3 length is 14 residues. CDR3 in amino acids: CASRTSDIRDTQYF. The CDR3 nucleotides are TGTGCCAGCAGGACTAGCGATATACGGGATACGCAGTATTTT.

This clonotype counts as medium-sized. The chain carries TRBV6-2 or TRBV6-3 and TRBJ1-6; D call uncertain. V lost 8 bases and J 7 bases, leaving 18 bases between the germline ends. The germline V gene has CDR1 MNHEY and CDR2 SVGEGT. The CDR3 runs 15 residues. The DNA for the CDR3 is TGTGCCAGCGGGCCAAGGGCAGGACCGAATTCACCCCTCCACTTT. Protein sequence: CASGPRAGPNSPLHF.

This clonotype is medium-sized (0.01 to 0.1%) by share. The chain is built from TRBV28 and TRBJ2-1, with D possibly being TRBD2 (6 bases). The germline gives CDR1 MDHEN, CDR2 SYDVKM. The CDR3 loop spans 14 amino acids. V lost 3 bases and J 0 bases, leaving 6 bases between the germline ends. The CDR3 DNA sequence: TGTGCCAGCAGTTTCGGGAGCTCCTACAATGAGCAGTTCTTC. Translation: CASSFGSSYNEQFF.

A word on this clonotype: At one of its ends the junction is not consistent with the germline gene, which may arise from a read error. As DNA, the CDR3 is TGTGCCAGCATGGACTCATCTAACTATGTCTACACCTTC. Translated, it gives CASMDSSNYVYTF. The chain combines TRBV28 with TRBJ1-2; no definite D call. The V gene's germline CDR1 is MDHEN and CDR2 SYDVKM. The CDR3 is 13 residues long.

By sample fraction, this clonotype is hyperexpanded. The V and J genes are TRBV4-1 and TRBJ1-5; 11 bases are shared with TRBD1. Germline V lookup: CDR1 MGHRA, CDR2 YSYEKL. The CDR3 is 15 residues long. V dropped 1 base and J dropped 9; count of bases not matched to a gene: 5. The CDR3 loop is CASSQGGQGEGPQHF. CDR3 nucleotide sequence: TGCGCCAGCAGCCAAGGGGGACAGGGGGAAGGGCCCCAGCATTTT.

By proportion, this clonotype is medium-sized. The genes are TRBV28 and TRBJ1-5, with a tentative D call TRBD1 (6 bases). The CDR3 runs 16 residues. Germline CDR1 reads MDHEN; CDR2 reads SYDVKM. The V end lost 6 bases, the J end lost 2 bases, and 17 bases lay between the germline ends. The CDR3 DNA is TGTGCCAGCAGACTTCCCGGGGGGCTGGGCAATCAGCCCCAGCATTTT. Translated, it gives CASRLPGGLGNQPQHF.

For this clonotype: The junction departs from the called germline gene at one end, perhaps through a read error. The chain links TRBV19 to TRBJ1-5, with 11 bases matching TRBD1. Germline CDR1 and CDR2: LNHDA and SQIVND (reference sequence). The CDR3 extends over 16 amino acids. The chain's CDR3 is CASSRTGGARNQPHHF. As DNA, the CDR3 is TGTGCCAGTAGTAGGACAGGGGGCGCGAGAAATCAGCCCCACCATTTT.

A word on this clonotype: The junction shows a germline mismatch at one end, possibly a read error. This chain joins TRBV6-2 or TRBV6-3 and TRBJ2-5; the D is unclear. The CDR3 runs to 13 residues. Germline V gene data show CDR1 as MNHEY and CDR2 as SVGEGT. CDR3 nucleotides: TGTTCCAGCAGCGACACACTACAAGAGACCCAGTACTTC. It is translated as CSSSDTLQETQYF.